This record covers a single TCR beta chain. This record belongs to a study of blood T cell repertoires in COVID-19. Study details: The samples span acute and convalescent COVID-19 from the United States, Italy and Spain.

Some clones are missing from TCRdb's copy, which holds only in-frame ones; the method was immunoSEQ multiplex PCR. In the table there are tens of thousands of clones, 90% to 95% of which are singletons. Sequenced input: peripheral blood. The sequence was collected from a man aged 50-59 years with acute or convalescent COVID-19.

The CDR3 loop reads CASGRGPGQETQYF. Written as DNA, the CDR3 is TGTGCCAGCGGCAGGGGCCCAGGGCAAGAGACCCAGTACTTC. This rearrangement joins TRBV6-5 to TRBJ2-5; TRBD1 might be the D (6 bases). The CDR3 has 14 amino acids. The V gene lost 8 bases and the J gene lost 2 bases, with 15 bases spanning the gap. Germline V gene lookup returns CDR1 MNHEY and CDR2 SVGAGI.